The clone carrying this T cell receptor beta chain was observed a few times. Its specificity is unknown. Data came from immunoSEQ multiplex PCR; TCRdb stores just in-frame clones and leaves some out. The table has 20,000 to 25,000 clones, roughly 89% seen once; the top ten hold around 36%. Time point of the sample: 20-29 weeks after completion of therapy. Germline V lookup: CDR1 SGHTA, CDR2 FQGNSA. This CDR3 is 15 amino acids long. The ends were cut back, 3 bases at V and 3 bases at J, with 12 bases in the middle. This entry comes from a study of T cell therapy after organ transplantation. Study in general: T cells were expanded 2 to 3 weeks with 30 CMV class I/II epitopes.

Study-wide results and limits: Reconstitution after therapy seemingly combined transferred and product-undetected endogenous clonotypes.

The chain has TRBV7-2 and TRBJ1-5; D might be TRBD1 (5 bases). The sequencing here drew on CD8+ T cells from blood, taken after autologous CMV-specific T cell therapy. This TCR was sampled from a human patient who had received a solid organ transplant and had CMV disease. Some T cells may have originated in the graft donor. CDR3 DNA sequence: TGTGCCAGCAGCTTTTGGGACGGGTTCAATCAGCCCCAGCATTTT. Translated, it gives CASSFWDGFNQPQHF.